This record looks at one T cell receptor (beta chain) sequence and its context. The antigen is not known. Germline CDR1 reads LNHNV; CDR2 reads YYDKDF (reference sequence). The CDR3 loop spans 17 amino acids. With 4 bases clipped from V and 1 base from J, the junction kept 5 bases outside the gene matches. The sample belongs to a study of identical twins. Using its own MiXCR run on the 5' RACE reads, TCRdb lists one record per CDR3 protein. The profile covers 260,000 or so distinct CDR3 sequences, with approximately 7.8% appearing a single time and around 5.4% taken by the ten largest. Study-wide findings and caveats: Invariant MAIT and iNKT cells may have partly biased zero-insertion analyses. Modeled out-of-frame TCR alpha sharing in monozygotic twins fell below observed levels. Alpha sequences out of frame and shared by twins had excess low generation probability.

The same data also contributed to another study, on yellow fever vaccine responses in identical twins.

The sample comprised CD8+ T cells sorted from blood. This TCR derives from a woman between 18 and 30 years old in good health. The V gene is TRBV15, the J gene TRBJ2-2; 11 bases align to TRBD2. Here the CDR3 reads CATSTGTSGLNTGELFF. CDR3 nucleotides: TGTGCCACCAGCACCGGGACTAGCGGCTTGAACACCGGGGAGCTGTTTTTT.